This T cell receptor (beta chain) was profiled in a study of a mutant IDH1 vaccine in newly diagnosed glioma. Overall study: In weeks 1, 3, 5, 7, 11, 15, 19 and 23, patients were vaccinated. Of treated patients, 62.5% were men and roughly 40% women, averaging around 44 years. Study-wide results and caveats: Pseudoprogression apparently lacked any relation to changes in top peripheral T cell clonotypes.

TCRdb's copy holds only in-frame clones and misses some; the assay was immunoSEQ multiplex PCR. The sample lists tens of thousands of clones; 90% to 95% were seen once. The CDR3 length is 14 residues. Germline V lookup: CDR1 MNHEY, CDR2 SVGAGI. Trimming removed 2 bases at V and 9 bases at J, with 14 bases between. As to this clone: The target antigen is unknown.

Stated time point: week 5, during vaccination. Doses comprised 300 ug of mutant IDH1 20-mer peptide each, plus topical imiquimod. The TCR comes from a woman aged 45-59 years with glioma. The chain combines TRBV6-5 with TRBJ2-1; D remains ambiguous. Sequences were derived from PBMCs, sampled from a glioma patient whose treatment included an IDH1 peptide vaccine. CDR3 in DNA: TGTGCCAGCAGTTACGCTGAAGGGAATTCTGAGCAGTTCTTC. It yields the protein CASSYAEGNSEQFF.